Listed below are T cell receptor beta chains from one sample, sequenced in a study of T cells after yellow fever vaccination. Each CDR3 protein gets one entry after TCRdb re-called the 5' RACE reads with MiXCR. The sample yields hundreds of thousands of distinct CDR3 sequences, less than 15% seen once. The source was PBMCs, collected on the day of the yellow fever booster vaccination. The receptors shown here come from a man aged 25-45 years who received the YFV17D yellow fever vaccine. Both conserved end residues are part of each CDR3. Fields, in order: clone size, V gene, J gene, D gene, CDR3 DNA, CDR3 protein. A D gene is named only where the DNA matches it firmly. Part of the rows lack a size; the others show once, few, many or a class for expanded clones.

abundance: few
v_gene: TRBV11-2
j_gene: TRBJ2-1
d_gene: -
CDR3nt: TGTGCCAGCAGCTTGTGGACGGCCGTATACTTCAATGAGCAGTTCTTC
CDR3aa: CASSLWTAVYFNEQFF

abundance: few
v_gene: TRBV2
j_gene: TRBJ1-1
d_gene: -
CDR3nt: TGTGCCAGCAGTGTTAGCGGGGCTGCCACTGAAGCTTTCTTT
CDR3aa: CASSVSGAATEAFF

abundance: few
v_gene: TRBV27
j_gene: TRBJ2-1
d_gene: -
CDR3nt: TGTGCCAGCAGTTTTTCCGACAATGAGCAGTTCTTC
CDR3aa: CASSFSDNEQFF

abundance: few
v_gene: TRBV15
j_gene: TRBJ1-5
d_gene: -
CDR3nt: TGTGCCACCAGCAGAGAAAGAGAGGGTGGGGGAAGGCCCCAGCATTTT
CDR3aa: CATSREREGGGRPQHF

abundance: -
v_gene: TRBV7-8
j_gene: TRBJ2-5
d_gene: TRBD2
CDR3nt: TGTGCCAGCAGCTTAGGTAGCGGGAGGGGCCCAGAGACCCAGTACTTC
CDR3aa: CASSLGSGRGPETQYF

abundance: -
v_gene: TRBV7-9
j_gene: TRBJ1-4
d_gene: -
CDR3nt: TGTGCCAGCAGCTTAGGATCAGGGGAAAAACTGTTTTTT
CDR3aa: CASSLGSGEKLFF

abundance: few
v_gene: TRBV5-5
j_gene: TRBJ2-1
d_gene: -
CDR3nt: TGTGCCAGCAGCGCGATACGGGGGTCCAATGAGCAGTTCTTC
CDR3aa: CASSAIRGSNEQFF

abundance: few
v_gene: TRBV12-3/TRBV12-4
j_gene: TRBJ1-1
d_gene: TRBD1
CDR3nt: TGTGCCAGCAGTACCACAGGGGTGAACACTGAAGCTTTCTTT
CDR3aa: CASSTTGVNTEAFF

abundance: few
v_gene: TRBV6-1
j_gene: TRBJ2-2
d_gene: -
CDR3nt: TGTGCCAGCAGTGTCCCACGCCGGAGGGACGGGGAGCTGTTTTTT
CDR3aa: CASSVPRRRDGELFF

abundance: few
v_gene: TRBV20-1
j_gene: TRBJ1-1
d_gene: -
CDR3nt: TGCAGTGCTAGAGATTTCACAGAAAAGAACACTGAAGCTTTCTTT
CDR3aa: CSARDFTEKNTEAFF

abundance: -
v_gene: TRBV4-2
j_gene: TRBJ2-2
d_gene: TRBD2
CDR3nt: TGTGCCACAACGACCCTGGCGGGAGAAGGTACCGGGGAGCTGTTTTTT
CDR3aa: CATTTLAGEGTGELFF

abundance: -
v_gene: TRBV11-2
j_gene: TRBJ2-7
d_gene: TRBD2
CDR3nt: TGTGCCAGCAGCTTTGAACTAGCGGGAGGGCCGTACGAGCAGTACTTC
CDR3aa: CASSFELAGGPYEQYF

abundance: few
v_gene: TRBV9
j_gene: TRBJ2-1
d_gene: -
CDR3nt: TGTGCCAGCAGCGTAGATTACCGGACACCACCAACCAATGAGCAGTTCTTC
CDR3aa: CASSVDYRTPPTNEQFF

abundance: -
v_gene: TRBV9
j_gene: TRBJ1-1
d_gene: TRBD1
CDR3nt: TGTGCCAGCAGCGTTGGACAGGCGAACACTGAAGCTTTCTTT
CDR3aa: CASSVGQANTEAFF

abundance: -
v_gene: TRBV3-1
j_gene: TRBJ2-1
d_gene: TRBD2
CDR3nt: TGTGCCAGCAGTCGTATACCGGGACTAGCGTTCGATGAGCAGTTCTTC
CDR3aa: CASSRIPGLAFDEQFF

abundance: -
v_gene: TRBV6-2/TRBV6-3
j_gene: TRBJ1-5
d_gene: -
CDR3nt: TGTGCCACAGCGGGGGGGACCAATCAGCCCCAGCATTTT
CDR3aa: CATAGGTNQPQHF

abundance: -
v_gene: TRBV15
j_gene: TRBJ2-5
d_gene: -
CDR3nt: TGTGCCACCAGCAGCTGGGAACTTGCCCAAGAGACCCAGTACTTC
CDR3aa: CATSSWELAQETQYF

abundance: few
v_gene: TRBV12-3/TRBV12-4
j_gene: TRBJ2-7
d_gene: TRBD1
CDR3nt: TGTGCCAGCAGTTTTGGGGGGACAGGGGGCCGCGAGCAGTACTTC
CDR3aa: CASSFGGTGGREQYF

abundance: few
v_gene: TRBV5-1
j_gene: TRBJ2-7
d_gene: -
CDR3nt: TGCGCCAGCAGCTGGGACACAGGGAGCGAGCAGTACTTC
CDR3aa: CASSWDTGSEQYF

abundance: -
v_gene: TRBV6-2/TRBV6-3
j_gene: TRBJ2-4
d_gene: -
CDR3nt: TGTGCCAGCAGTACGATGGTAGACATTCAGTACTTC
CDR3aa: CASSTMVDIQYF

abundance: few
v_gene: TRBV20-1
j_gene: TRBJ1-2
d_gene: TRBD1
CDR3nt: TGCAGTGCTACGACAGGGTATAACTATGGCTACACCTTC
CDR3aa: CSATTGYNYGYTF

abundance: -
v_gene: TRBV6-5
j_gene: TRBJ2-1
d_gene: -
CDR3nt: TGTGCCAGCAGTTACTCTGGGAGTCCCTACAATGAGCAGTTCTTC
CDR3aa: CASSYSGSPYNEQFF

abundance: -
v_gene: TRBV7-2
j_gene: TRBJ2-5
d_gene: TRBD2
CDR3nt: TGTGCCAGCAGCGTCCCGGGACTACAAGAGACCCAGTACTTC
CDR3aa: CASSVPGLQETQYF

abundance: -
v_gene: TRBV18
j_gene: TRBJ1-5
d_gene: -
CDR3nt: TGTGCCAGCTCACCAATCAACGGTAATCAGCCCCAGCATTTT
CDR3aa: CASSPINGNQPQHF

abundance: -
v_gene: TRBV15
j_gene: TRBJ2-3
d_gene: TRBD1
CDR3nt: TGTGCCACCAGCAGAGGGGGACAGGTTAGCACAGATACGCAGTATTTT
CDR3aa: CATSRGGQVSTDTQYF

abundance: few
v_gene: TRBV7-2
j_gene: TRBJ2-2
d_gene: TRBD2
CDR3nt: TGTGCCAGCAGCTTAGTCTTTCTAGCGGCAGCCGAAGGGGAGCTGTTTTTT
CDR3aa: CASSLVFLAAAEGELFF

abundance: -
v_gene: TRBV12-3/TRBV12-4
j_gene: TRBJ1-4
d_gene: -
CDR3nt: TGTGCCAGCAGTTTATCGGGGGGACGTGAAAAACTGTTTTTT
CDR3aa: CASSLSGGREKLFF

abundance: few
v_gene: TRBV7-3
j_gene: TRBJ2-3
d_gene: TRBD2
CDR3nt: TGTGCCAGCAGCTTAACGTATGGGACTAGCGGGAGGGCCAGCACAGATACGCAGTATTTT
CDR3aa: CASSLTYGTSGRASTDTQYF

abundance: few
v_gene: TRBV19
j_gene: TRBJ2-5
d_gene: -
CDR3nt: TGTGCCAGTAGTACCCTGGCAGGAGAGACCCAGTACTTC
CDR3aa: CASSTLAGETQYF

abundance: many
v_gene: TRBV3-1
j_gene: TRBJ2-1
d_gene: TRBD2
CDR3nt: TGTGCCAGCAGCCAAGAACAGGGGACTAGCGGTAGTCTAAATGAGCAGTTCTTC
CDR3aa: CASSQEQGTSGSLNEQFF

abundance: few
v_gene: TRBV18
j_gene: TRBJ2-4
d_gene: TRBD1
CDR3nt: TGTGCCAGCTCACCTTTCCCGTCTGAGGGGACAGTAGCCAAAAACATTCAGTACTTC
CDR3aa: CASSPFPSEGTVAKNIQYF

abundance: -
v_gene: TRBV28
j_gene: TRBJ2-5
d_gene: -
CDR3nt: TGTGCCAGCAGTGCCGACGACTGGGAGACCCAGTACTTC
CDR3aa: CASSADDWETQYF

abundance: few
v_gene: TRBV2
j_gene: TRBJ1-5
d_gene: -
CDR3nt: TGTGCCAGCAGTGCAACGGGGGAAGTTCAGCCCCAGCATTTT
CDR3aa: CASSATGEVQPQHF

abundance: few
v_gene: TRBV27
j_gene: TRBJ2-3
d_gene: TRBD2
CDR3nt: TGTGCCAGCAGGGGGATGGGACTAGCGGTCACAGATACGCAGTATTTT
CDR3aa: CASRGMGLAVTDTQYF

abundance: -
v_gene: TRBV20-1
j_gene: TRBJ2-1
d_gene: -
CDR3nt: TGCAGTGCTAGGGGAGACCCCTACAATGAGCAGTTCTTC
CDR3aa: CSARGDPYNEQFF

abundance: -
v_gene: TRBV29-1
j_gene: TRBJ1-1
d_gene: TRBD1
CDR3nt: TGCAGCGAAACGACAGGGTTGAACACTGAAGCTTTCTTT
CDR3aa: CSETTGLNTEAFF

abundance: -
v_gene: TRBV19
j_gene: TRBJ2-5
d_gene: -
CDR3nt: TGTGCCAGTAGTATATCGACGGGGCAGCAAGAGACCCAGTACTTC
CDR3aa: CASSISTGQQETQYF

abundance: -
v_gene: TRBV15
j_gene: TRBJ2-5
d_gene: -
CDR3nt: TGTGCCACCAGCAGAGGACAGGCCGGACAAGAGACCCAGTACTTC
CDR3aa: CATSRGQAGQETQYF

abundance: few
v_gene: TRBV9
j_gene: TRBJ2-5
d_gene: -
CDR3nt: TGTGCCAGCAGCAGAACGGGATCTAGTGGCGAGACCCAGTACTTC
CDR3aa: CASSRTGSSGETQYF

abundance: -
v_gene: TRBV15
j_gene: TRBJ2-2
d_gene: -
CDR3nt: TGTGCCACCAGCGGGGGGTTAGGGGAGCTGTTTTTT
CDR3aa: CATSGGLGELFF

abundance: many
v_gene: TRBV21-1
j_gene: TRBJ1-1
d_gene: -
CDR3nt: TGTGCCAGCATTCAGATTCGTACAGCTTTTATGAACACTGAAGCTTTCTTT
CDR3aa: CASIQIRTAFMNTEAFF

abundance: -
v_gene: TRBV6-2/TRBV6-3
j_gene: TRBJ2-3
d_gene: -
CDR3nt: TGTGCCAGCAGGAGAGCGGCCACAGATACGCAGTATTTT
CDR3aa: CASRRAATDTQYF

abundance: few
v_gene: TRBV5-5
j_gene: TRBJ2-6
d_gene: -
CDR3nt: TGTGCCAGCAGCTCCCGGTTGGATGGCTCTGGGGCCAACGTCCTGACTTTC
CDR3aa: CASSSRLDGSGANVLTF

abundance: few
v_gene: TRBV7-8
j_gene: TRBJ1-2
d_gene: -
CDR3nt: TGTGCCAGCAACCCCGGGGGTAACTATGGCTACACCTTC
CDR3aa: CASNPGGNYGYTF

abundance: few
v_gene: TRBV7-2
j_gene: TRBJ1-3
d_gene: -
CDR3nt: TGTGCCAGCAGCTTAAATGTTGGAAACACCATATATTTT
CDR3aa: CASSLNVGNTIYF

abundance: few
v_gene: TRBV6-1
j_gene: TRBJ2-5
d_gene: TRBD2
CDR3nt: TGTGCCAGCAGACCTAGCGGGAGGATAGAGACCCAGTACTTC
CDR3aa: CASRPSGRIETQYF

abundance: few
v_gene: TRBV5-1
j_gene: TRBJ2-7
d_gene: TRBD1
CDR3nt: TGCGCCAGCAAGCTGGACAGGGGCGCGTTAGACGAGCAGTACTTC
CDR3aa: CASKLDRGALDEQYF

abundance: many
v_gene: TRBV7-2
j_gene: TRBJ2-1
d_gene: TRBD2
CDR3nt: TGTGCCAGCAGCTTATCCCGACTAGCGGGAGTAGACAATGAGCAGTTCTTC
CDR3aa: CASSLSRLAGVDNEQFF

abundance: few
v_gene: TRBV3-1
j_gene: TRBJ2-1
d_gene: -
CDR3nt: TGTGCCAGCAGCCAAGATTGGGGACCTAGCGTTGAGCAGTTCTTC
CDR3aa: CASSQDWGPSVEQFF

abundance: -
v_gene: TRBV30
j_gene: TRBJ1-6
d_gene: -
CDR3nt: TGTGCCTGGATGGGGGGAAACTCCTATAATTCACCCCTCCACTTT
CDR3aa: CAWMGGNSYNSPLHF

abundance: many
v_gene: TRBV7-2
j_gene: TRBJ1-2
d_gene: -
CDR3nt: TGTGCCAGCAGCTCCCGGGCCGAAGGCTATGGCTACACCTTC
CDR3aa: CASSSRAEGYGYTF

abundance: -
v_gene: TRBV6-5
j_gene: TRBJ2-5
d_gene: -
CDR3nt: TGTGCCAGCAGTTACTCCTCGGAGAAGCCCATGCAAGAGACCCAGTACTTC
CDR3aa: CASSYSSEKPMQETQYF

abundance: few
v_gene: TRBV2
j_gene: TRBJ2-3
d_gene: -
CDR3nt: TGTGCCAGCAGTCCCCCCGGGACACCGAGCACAGATACGCAGTATTTT
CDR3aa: CASSPPGTPSTDTQYF

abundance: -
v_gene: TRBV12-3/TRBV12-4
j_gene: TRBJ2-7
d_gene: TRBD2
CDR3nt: TGTGCCAGCAGTACTAGCGCGGGCTCCTACGAGCAGTACTTC
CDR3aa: CASSTSAGSYEQYF

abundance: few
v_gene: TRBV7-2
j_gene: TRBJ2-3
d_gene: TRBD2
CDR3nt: TGTGCCAGCAGCACCGGACTAGCGGGAGCCACAGATACGCAGTATTTT
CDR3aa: CASSTGLAGATDTQYF

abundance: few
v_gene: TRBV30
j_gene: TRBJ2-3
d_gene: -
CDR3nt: TGTGCCTGGAGTTTCTTTGGTAGCGGGACAGTCGCAGATACGCAGTATTTT
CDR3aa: CAWSFFGSGTVADTQYF

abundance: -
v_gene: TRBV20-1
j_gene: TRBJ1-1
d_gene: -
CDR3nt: TGCAGTGCTCACGGCACTGAAGCTTTCTTT
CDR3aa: CSAHGTEAFF

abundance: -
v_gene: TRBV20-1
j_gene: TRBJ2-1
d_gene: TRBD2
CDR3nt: TGCAGTGCTAGTCCCACCGGTCCGACTAGCGGGAGCCAGCAGTTCTTC
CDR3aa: CSASPTGPTSGSQQFF

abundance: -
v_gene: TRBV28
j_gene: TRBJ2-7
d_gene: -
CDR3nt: TGTGCCAGCAGTCCCGGCCGACAGGTGTACTCCTACGAGCAGTACTTC
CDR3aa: CASSPGRQVYSYEQYF

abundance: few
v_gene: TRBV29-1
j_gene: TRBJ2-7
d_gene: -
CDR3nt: TGCAGCGTACTTACAGGGAAGGGGGAGCAGTACTTC
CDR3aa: CSVLTGKGEQYF